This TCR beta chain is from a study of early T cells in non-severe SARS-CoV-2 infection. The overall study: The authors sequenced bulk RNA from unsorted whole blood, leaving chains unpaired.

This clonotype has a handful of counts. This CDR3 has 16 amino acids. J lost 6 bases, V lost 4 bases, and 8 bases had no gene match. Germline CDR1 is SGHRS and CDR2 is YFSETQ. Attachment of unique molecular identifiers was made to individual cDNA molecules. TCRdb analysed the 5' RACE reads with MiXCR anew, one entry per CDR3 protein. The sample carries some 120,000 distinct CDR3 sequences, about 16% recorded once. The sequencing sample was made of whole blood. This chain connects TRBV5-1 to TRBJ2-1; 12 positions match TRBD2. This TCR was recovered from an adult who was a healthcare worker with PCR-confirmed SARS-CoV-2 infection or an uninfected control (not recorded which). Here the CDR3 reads CASSPKLAGGGNEQFF. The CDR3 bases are TGCGCCAGCAGCCCGAAACTAGCGGGGGGTGGCAATGAGCAGTTCTTC. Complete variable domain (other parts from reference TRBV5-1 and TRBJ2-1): KAGVTQTPRYLIKTRGQQVTLSCSPISGHRSVSWYQQTPGQGLQFLFEYFSETQRNKGNFPGRFSGRQFSNSRSEMNVSTLELGDSALYLCASSPKLAGGGNEQFFGPGTRLTVL.